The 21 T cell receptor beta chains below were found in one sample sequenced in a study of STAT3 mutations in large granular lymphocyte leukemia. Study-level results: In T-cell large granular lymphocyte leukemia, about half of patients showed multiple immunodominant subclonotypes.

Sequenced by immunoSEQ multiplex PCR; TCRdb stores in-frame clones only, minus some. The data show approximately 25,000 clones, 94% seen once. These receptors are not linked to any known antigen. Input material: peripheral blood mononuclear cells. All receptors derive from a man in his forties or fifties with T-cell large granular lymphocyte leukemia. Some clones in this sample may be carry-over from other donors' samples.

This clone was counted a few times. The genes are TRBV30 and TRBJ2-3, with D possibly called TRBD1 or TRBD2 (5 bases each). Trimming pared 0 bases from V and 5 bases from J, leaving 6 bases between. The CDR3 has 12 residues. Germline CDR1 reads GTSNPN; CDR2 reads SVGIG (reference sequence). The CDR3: CAWSVGGDTQYF. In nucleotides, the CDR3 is TGTGCCTGGAGTGTTGGGGGAGATACGCAGTATTTT.

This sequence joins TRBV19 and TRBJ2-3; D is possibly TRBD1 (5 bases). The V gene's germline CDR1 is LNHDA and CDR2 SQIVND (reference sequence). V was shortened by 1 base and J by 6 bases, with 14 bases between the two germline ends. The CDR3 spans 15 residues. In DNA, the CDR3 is TGTGCCAGTAGTATAGGTGGCAGGGCCTCGGATACGCAGTATTTT. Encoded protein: CASSIGGRASDTQYF.

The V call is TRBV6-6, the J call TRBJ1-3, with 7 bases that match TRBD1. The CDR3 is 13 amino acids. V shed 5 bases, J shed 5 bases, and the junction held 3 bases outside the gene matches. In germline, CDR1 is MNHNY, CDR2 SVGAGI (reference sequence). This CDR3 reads CASSGTERNTIYF. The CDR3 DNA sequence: TGTGCCAGCAGTGGGACAGAGAGAAACACCATATATTTT.

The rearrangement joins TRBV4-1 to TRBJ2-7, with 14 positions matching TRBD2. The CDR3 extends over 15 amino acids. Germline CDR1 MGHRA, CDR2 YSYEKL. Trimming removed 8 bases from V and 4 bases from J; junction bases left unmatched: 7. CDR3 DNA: TGCGCCAGCGCTCCCGGGACTAGCGGGGGATACGAGCAGTACTTC. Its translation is CASAPGTSGGYEQYF.

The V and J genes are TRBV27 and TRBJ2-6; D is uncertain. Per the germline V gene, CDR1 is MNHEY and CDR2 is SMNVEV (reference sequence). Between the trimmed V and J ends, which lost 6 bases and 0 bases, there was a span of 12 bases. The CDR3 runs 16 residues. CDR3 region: CASSPKGYSGANVLTF. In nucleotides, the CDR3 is TGTGCCAGCAGCCCTAAAGGCTACTCTGGGGCCAACGTCCTGACTTTC.

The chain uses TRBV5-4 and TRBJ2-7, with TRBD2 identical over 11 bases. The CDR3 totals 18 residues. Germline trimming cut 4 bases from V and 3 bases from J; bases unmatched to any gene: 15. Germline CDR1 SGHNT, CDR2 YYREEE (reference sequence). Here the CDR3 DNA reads TGTGCCAGCAGCCGGGCCGGATCTAGCGGGGGGTCGGACTACGAGCAGTACTTC. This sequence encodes CASSRAGSSGGSDYEQYF.

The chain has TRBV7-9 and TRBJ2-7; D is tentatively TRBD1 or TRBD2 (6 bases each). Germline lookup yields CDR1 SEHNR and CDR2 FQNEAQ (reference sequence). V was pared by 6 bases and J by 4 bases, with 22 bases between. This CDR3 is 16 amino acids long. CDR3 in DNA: TGTGCCAGCAGTTTTTGGGGCGGGACACCGGTTTACGAGCAGTACTTC. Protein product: CASSFWGGTPVYEQYF.

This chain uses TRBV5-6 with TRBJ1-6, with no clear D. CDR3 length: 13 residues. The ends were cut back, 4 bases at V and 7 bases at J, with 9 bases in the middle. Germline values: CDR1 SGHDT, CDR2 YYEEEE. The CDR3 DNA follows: TGTGCCAGCAGCCCGAGACTGAATTCACCCCTCCACTTT. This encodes CASSPRLNSPLHF.

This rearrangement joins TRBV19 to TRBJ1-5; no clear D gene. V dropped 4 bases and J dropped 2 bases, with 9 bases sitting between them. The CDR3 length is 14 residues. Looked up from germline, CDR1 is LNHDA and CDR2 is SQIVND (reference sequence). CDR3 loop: CASSTGIGNQPQHF. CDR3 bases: TGTGCCAGTAGTACCGGGATAGGCAATCAGCCCCAGCATTTT.

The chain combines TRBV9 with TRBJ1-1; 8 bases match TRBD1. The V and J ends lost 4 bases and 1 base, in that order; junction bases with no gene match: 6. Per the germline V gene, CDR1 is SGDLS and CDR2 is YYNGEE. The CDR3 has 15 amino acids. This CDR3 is CASSPRGQGNTEAFF. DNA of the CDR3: TGTGCCAGCAGCCCCCGCGGACAGGGGAACACTGAAGCTTTCTTT.

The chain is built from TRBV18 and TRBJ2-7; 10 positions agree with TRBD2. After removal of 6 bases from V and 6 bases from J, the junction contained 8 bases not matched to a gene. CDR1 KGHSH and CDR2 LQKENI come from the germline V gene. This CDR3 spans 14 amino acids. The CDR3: CASSPGAGGVEQYF. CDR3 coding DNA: TGTGCCAGCTCCCCGGGAGCGGGGGGGGTCGAGCAGTACTTC.

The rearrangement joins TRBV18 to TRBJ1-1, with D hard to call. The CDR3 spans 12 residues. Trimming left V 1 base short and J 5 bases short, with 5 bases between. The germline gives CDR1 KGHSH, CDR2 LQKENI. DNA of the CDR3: TGTGCCAGCTCACCACGGGAGACTGAAGCTTTCTTT. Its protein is CASSPRETEAFF.

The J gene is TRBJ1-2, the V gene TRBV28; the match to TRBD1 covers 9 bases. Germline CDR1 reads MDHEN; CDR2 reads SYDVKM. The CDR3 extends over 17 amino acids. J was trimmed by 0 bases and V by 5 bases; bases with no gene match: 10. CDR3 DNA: TGTGCCAGCAGTCTCCTGGACAGGGGCCGAGCTAACTATGGCTACACCTTC. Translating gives CASSLLDRGRANYGYTF.

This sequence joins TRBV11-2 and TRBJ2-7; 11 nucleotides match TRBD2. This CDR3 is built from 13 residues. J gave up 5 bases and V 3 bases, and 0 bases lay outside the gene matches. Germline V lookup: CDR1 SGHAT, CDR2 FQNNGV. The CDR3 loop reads CASSLTSGNEQYF. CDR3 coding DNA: TGTGCCAGCAGCTTGACTAGCGGGAACGAGCAGTACTTC.

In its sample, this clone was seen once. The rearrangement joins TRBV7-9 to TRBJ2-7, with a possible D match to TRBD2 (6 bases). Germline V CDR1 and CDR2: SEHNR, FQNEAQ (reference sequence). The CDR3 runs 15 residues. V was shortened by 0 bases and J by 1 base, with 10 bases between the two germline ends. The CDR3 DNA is TGTGCCAGCAGCTTAGCAGGGGAGGTATCCTACGAGCAGTACTTC. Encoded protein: CASSLAGEVSYEQYF. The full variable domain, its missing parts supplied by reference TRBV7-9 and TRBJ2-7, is DTGVSQNPRHKITKRGQNVTFRCDPISEHNRLYWYRQTLGQGPEFLTYFQNEAQLEKSRLLSDRFSAERPKGSFSTLEIQRTEQGDSAMYLCASSLAGEVSYEQYFGPGTRLTVT.

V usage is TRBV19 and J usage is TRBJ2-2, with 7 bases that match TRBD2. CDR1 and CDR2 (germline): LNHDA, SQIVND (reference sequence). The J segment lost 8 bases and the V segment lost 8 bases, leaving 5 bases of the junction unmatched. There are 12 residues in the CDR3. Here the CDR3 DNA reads TGTGCCAGTTCGCAGGGACTAGGGGAGCTGTTTTTT. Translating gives CASSQGLGELFF.

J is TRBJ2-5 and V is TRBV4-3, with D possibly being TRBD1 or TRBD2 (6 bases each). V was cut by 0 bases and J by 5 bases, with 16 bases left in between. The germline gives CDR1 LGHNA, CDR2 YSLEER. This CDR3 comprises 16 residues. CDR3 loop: CASSQDRLGGRETQYF. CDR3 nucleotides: TGCGCCAGCAGCCAAGATCGACTGGGGGGCAGGGAGACCCAGTACTTC.

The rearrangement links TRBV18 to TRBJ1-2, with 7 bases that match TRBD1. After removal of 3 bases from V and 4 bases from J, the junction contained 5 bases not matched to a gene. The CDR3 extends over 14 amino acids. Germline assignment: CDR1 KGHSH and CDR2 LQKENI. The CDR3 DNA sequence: TGTGCCAGCTCACCGGGACAGAAACTCTATGGCTACACCTTC. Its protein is CASSPGQKLYGYTF.

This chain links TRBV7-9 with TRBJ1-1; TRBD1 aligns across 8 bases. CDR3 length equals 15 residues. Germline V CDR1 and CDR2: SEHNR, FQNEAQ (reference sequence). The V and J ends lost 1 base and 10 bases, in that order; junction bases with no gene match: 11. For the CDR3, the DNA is TGTGCCAGCAGCTTAGGTTTAGCGCAGGGGGCCGGAGCTTTCTTT. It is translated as CASSLGLAQGAGAFF. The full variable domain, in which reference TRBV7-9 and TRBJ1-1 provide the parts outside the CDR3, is DTGVSQNPRHKITKRGQNVTFRCDPISEHNRLYWYRQTLGQGPEFLTYFQNEAQLEKSRLLSDRFSAERPKGSFSTLEIQRTEQGDSAMYLCASSLGLAQGAGAFFGQGTRLTVV.

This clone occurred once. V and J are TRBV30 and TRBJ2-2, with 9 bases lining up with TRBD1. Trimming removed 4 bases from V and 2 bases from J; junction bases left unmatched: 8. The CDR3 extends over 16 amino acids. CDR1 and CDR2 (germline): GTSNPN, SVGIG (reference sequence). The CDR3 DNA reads TGTGCCTGGATTAGAACAGGGGGCGGTAACACCGGGGAGCTGTTTTTT. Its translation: CAWIRTGGGNTGELFF.

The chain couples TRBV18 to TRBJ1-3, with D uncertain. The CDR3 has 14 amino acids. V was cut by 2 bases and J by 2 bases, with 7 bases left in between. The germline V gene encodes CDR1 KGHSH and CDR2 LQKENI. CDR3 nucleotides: TGTGCCAGCTCACCAAGCGGTGCTGGAAACACCATATATTTT. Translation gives CASSPSGAGNTIYF.